This record covers a single T cell receptor beta chain. The antigen is not known. The data stem from a study of OX40 agonist ivuxolimab in advanced cancers. Background on the study: Prior anti-PD-1, anti-PD-L1 or anti-CTLA-4 therapy did not bar entry, and roughly 40% had some. Broader study findings: More expanded clones were seen, on average, in CD8+ T cells than in CD4+. The authors also found low normalized T-cell clonal expansion in some nonresponders.

Peripheral blood came from all dose cohorts at three timepoints. Here immunoSEQ multiplex PCR was the method, and the copy in TCRdb shows in-frame clones only, minus some. This table holds tens of thousands of clones, roughly 84% found once. Germline V gives CDR1 ENHRY, CDR2 SYGVKD. Between the trimmed V and J ends, which lost 2 bases and 1 base, there was a span of 8 bases. The CDR3 is made up of 14 amino acids. The V gene is TRBV10-3, the J gene TRBJ1-1, with D possibly being TRBD1 (5 bases). This receptor was obtained from an adult with an advanced solid tumor such as melanoma, head and neck, liver or kidney cancer. Here the sequenced sample was CD4+ or CD8+ T cells sorted from blood, taken in a trial of the OX40 agonist ivuxolimab. The CDR3 bases are TGTGCCATCAGTGAGGCGGGGACGAACACTGAAGCTTTCTTT. It yields the protein CAISEAGTNTEAFF.